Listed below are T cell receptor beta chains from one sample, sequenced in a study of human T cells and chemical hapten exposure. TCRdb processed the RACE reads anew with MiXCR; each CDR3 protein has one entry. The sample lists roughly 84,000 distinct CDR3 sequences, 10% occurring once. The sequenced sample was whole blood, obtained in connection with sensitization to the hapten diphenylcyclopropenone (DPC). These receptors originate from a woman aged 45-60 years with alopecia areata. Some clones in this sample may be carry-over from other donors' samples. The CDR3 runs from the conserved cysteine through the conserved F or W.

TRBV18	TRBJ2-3	CASSPGGTDTQYF
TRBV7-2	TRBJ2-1	CASSLLTSGSNEQFF
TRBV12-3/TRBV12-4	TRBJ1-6	CASSSDRGQGISPLHF
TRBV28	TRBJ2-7	CASSRTLTVNEQYF
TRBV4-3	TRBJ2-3	CASSQDPAYGSSLTDTQYF
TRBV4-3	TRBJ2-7	CASSQGRERLREQYF
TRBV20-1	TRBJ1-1	CSAWTGAAFF
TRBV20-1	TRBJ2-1	CSARAPGGVTRNEQFF
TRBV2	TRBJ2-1	CATGLAIKNNEQFF
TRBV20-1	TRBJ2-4	CSAGPRAGAIIQYF
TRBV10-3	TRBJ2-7	CAISDLGLGSSYEQYF
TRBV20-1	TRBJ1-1	CSAGRPTNTEAFF
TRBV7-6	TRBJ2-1	CASSQAYNEQFF
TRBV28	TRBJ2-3	CASSSGTSGIRSDTQYF